A single sample gave rise to the 2 T cell receptor beta chains below, sequenced in a study of blood T cell repertoires in COVID-19. Sequenced by immunoSEQ multiplex PCR; TCRdb stores in-frame clones only, minus some. This sample yields about 230,000 clones, of which approximately 80% are seen a single time; about 27% belongs to the top ten. The material sequenced was peripheral blood. The receptor source for this set is a man aged 35 to 55 with acute or convalescent COVID-19.

The chain combines TRBV4-1 with TRBJ1-5; 9 bases are a match to TRBD1. Trimming cost V 1 base and J 6 bases; bases outside gene matches: 7. CDR3 length: 16 amino acids. Germline V gene sequence: CDR1 MGHRA, CDR2 YSYEKL. In DNA, the CDR3 is TGCGCCAGCAGCCAAGGGATACAGGGGGCGGTTCAGCCCCAGCATTTT. Protein: CASSQGIQGAVQPQHF.

V and J are TRBV19 and TRBJ2-1; D call uncertain. Germline-derived CDR1 and CDR2 are LNHDA and SQIVND (reference sequence). V was shortened by 1 base and J by 2 bases, with 12 bases between the two germline ends. The CDR3 length is 16 residues. DNA for the CDR3: TGTGCCAGTAGTATAGTTCCAGGAATGACCTACAATGAGCAGTTCTTC. Translating gives CASSIVPGMTYNEQFF.